The TCR beta chain described here comes from a study of shared clonotypes between healthy human individuals. Overall study findings and caveats: Between a few donors, naive CD4 clonotypes were shared at a level of approximately 5%. Relative to their counterparts shared across all four donors, non-shared clonotypes exhibited diminished generation probabilities.

Using immunoSEQ multiplex PCR, the repertoire was profiled, and TCRdb retains in-frame clones only, with some absent. The sample contains about a million clones, 60% to 85% of which appear only once. Trimming cost V 4 bases and J 2 bases, with 8 bases left between them. Germline V gene lookup returns CDR1 SGHRS and CDR2 YFSETQ. The CDR3 has 13 amino acids. This clone was counted once. Its antigen is undetermined. Source material: memory CD4+ T cells sorted from blood. Subset indicated: CD45RA-negative fraction. The V call is TRBV5-1, the J call TRBJ2-3, with D unresolved. The origin of this receptor is a man aged 18-30 years in good health. The CDR3 region has the DNA TGCGCCAGCAGCACCCATTTCACAGATACGCAGTATTTT. Translated, it gives CASSTHFTDTQYF.